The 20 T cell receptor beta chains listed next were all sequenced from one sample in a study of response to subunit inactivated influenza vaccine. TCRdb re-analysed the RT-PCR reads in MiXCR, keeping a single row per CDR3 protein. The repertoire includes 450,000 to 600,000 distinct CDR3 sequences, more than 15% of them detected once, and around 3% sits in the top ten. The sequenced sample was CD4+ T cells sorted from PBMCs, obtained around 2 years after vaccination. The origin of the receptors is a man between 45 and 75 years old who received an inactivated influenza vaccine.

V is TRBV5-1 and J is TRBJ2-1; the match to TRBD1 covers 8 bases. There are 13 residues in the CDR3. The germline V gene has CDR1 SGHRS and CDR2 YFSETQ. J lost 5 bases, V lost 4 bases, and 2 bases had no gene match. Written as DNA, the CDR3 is TGCGCCAGCAGCCAGGGGGCGGACAATGAGCAGTTCTTC. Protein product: CASSQGADNEQFF. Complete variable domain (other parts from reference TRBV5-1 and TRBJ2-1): KAGVTQTPRYLIKTRGQQVTLSCSPISGHRSVSWYQQTPGQGLQFLFEYFSETQRNKGNFPGRFSGRQFSNSRSEMNVSTLELGDSALYLCASSQGADNEQFFGPGTRLTVL.

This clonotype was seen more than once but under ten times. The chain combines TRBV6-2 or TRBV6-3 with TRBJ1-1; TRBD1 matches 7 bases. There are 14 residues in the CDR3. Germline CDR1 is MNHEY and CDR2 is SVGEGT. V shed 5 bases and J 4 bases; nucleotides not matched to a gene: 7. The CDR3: CASSTPQGSTEAFF. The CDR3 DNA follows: TGTGCCAGCAGTACGCCACAGGGGAGCACTGAAGCTTTCTTT.

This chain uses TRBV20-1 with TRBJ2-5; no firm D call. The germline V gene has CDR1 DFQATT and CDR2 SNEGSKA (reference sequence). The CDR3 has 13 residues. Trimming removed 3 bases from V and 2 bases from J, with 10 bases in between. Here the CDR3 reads CSASYGPQETQYF. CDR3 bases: TGCAGTGCTAGCTACGGGCCACAAGAGACCCAGTACTTC.

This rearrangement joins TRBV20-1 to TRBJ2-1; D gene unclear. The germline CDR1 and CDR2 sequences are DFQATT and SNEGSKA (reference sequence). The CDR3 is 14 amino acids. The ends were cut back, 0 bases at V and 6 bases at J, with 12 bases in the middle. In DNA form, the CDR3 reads TGCAGTGCTAGAGATTCAGTTTTGGGCAATGAGCAGTTCTTC. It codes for CSARDSVLGNEQFF.

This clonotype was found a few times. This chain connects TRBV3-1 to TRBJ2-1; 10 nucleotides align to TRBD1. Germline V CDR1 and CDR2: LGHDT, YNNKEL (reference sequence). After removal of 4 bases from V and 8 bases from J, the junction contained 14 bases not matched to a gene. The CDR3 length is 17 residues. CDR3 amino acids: CASSPYVPGTGEHEQFF. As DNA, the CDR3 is TGTGCCAGCAGCCCCTACGTTCCCGGGACAGGGGAGCATGAGCAGTTCTTC.

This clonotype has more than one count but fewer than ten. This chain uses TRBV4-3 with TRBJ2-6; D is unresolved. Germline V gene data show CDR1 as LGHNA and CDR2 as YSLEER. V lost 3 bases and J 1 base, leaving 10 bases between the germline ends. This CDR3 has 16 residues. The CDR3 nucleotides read TGCGCCAGCAGCCAGATGCGAAGTTCTGGGGCCAACGTCCTGACTTTC. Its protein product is CASSQMRSSGANVLTF.

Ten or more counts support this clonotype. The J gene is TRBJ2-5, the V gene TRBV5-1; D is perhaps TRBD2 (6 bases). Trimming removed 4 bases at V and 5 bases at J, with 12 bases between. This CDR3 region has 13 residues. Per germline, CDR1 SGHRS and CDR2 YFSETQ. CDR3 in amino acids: CASSMGGFETQYF. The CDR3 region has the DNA TGCGCCAGCAGCATGGGGGGATTCGAGACCCAGTACTTC.

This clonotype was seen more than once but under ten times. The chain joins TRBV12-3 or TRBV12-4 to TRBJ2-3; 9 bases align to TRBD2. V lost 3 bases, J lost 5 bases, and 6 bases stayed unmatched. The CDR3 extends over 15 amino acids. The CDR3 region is CASSLAGGRGDTQYF. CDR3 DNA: TGTGCCAGCAGTTTGGCGGGGGGGAGAGGAGATACGCAGTATTTT.

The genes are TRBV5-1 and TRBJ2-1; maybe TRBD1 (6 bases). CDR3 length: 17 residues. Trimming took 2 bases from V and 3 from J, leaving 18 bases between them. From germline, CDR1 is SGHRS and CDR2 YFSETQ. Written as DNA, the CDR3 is TGCGCCAGCAGCTTCCGAACCGGGACACCGAGCTACAATGAGCAGTTCTTC. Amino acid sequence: CASSFRTGTPSYNEQFF.

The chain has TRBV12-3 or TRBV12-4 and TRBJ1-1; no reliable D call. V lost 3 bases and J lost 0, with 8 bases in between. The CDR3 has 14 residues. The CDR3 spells CASSFSDLNTEAFF. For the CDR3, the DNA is TGTGCCAGCAGTTTCTCGGACCTGAACACTGAAGCTTTCTTT.

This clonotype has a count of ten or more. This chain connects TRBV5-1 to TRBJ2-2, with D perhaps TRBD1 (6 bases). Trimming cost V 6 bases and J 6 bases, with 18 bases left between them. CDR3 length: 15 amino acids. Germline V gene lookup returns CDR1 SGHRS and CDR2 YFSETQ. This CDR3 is CASTPQGRVAGELFF. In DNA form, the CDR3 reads TGCGCCAGCACCCCACAGGGACGTGTGGCCGGGGAGCTGTTTTTT.

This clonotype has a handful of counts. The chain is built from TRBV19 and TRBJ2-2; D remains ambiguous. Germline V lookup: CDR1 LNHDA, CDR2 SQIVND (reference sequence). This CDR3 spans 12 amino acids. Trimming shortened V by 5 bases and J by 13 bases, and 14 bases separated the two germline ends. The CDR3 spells CASSLGPSALFF. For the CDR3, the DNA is TGTGCCAGTAGTTTGGGCCCCTCGGCGCTGTTTTTT.

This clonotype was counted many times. The CDR3 region is CASSSEPTKGETQYF. CDR3 DNA sequence: TGTGCCAGCAGCTCAGAGCCTACCAAGGGAGAGACCCAGTACTTC. The V and J genes are TRBV5-5 and TRBJ2-5; D gene uncertain. The germline V gene has CDR1 SGHKS and CDR2 YYEKEE (reference sequence). Trimming cost V 3 bases and J 4 bases, with 16 bases left between them. The CDR3 length is 15 residues.

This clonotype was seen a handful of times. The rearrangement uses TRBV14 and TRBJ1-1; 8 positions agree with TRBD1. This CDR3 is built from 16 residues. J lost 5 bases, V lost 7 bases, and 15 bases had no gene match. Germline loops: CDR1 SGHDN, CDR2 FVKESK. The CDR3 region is CASIGQGKVKGTEAFF. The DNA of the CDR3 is TGTGCCAGCATCGGACAGGGAAAAGTGAAGGGAACTGAAGCTTTCTTT.

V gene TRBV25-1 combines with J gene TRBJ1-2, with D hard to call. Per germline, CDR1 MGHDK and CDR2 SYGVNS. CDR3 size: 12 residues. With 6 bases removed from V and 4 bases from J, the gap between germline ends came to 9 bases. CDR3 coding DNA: TGTGCCAGCAGGTCTGATGGCTATGGCTACACCTTC. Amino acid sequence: CASRSDGYGYTF.

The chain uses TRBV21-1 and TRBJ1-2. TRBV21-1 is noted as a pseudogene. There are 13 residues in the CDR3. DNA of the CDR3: TGTGCCAGCAGCAAAACAGAAAACTATGGCTACACCTTC. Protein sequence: CASSKTENYGYTF.

Here the CDR3 reads CASSVDRDRIQYF. The CDR3 region has the DNA TGTGCCAGCAGCGTCGACCGGGACAGGATTCAGTACTTC. The rearrangement joins TRBV7-2 to TRBJ2-4; 8 positions match TRBD1. Germline V gene lookup returns CDR1 SGHTA and CDR2 FQGNSA. There are 13 residues in the CDR3. V trimming: 5 bases; J trimming: 10 bases; junction bases outside the gene matches: 7. Supplemented by reference TRBV7-2 and TRBJ2-4, the full variable domain reads GAGVSQSPSNKVTEKGKDVELRCDPISGHTALYWYRQSLGQGLEFLIYFQGNSAPDKSGLPSDRFSAERTGGSVSTLTIQRTQQEDSAVYLCASSVDRDRIQYFGAGTRLSVL.

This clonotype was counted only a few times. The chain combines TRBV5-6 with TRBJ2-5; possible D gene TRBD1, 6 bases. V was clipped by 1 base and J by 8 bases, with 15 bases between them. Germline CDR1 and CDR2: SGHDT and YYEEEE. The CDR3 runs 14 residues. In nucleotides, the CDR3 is TGTGCCAGCAGCTTGAGCCAGGGGTTAGGTACCCAGTACTTC. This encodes CASSLSQGLGTQYF.

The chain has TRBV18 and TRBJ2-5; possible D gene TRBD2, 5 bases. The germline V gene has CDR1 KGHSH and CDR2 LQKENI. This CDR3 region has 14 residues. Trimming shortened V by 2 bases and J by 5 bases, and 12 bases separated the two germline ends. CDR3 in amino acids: CASSPTQTGETQYF. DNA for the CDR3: TGTGCCAGCTCACCAACCCAGACGGGGGAGACCCAGTACTTC.

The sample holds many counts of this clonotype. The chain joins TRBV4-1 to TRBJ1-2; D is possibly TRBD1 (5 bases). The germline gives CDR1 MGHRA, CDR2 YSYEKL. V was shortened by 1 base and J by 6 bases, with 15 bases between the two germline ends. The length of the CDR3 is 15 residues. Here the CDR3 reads CASSQGHGQYHGYTF. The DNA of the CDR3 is TGCGCCAGCAGCCAAGGTCACGGACAATACCATGGCTACACCTTC.